A single sample gave rise to the 8 T cell receptor beta chains below, sequenced in a study of blood T cell repertoires in COVID-19. The assay was immunoSEQ multiplex PCR, and TCRdb's table has in-frame clones only and misses some. In the table there are about 220,000 clones, approximately 81% of which are singletons. The sample comprised peripheral blood. These TCRs come from a woman older than 75 with acute or convalescent COVID-19.

CDR3 sequence reads: CASSFSPDRAYEQYF. As DNA, the CDR3 is TGTGCCAGTAGTTTCTCCCCCGACAGGGCCTACGAGCAGTACTTC. J is TRBJ2-7 and V is TRBV19; the match to TRBD1 covers 7 bases. Germline V gene sequence: CDR1 LNHDA, CDR2 SQIVND (reference sequence). J gave up 2 bases and V 5 bases, and 9 bases lay outside the gene matches. This CDR3 is 15 amino acids long.

The rearrangement uses TRBV23-1 and TRBJ1-2, with D uncertain. TRBV23-1 is flagged as an ORF with uncertain function. The CDR3 contains 16 residues. The ends were cut back, 0 bases at V and 2 bases at J, with 13 bases in the middle. CDR3 nucleotide sequence: TGCGCCAGCAGTCAATCGCCGGGAGGGTTGAACTATGGCTACACCTTC. Its protein product is CASSQSPGGLNYGYTF.

This clone appeared a single time. V usage is TRBV19 and J usage is TRBJ1-4, with 10 nucleotides matching TRBD1. The CDR3 extends over 16 amino acids. Germline V gene data show CDR1 as LNHDA and CDR2 as SQIVND (reference sequence). Germline trimming cut 7 bases from V and 7 bases from J; bases unmatched to any gene: 12. CDR3: CASTFNPRDRGEKLFF. CDR3 nucleotides: TGTGCCAGTACCTTCAATCCCCGGGACAGGGGTGAAAAACTGTTTTTT.

The chain links TRBV7-2 to TRBJ1-2; D is uncertain. The CDR3 loop spans 15 amino acids. Germline CDR1 SGHTA, CDR2 FQGNSA. V was cut by 1 base and J by 8 bases, with 17 bases left in between. This chain's CDR3 is CASSLGGSVVEGYTF. The CDR3, as DNA: TGTGCCAGCAGCTTAGGTGGTTCAGTTGTGGAGGGCTACACCTTC.

The chain links TRBV6-1 to TRBJ1-1; D may be TRBD1 (6 bases). V was clipped by 2 bases and J by 8 bases, with 15 bases between them. The CDR3 runs 14 residues. Germline loops: CDR1 MNHNS, CDR2 SASEGT. CDR3 loop: CASSESPGAVEAFF. The CDR3 DNA reads as TGTGCCAGCAGTGAAAGTCCAGGGGCCGTAGAAGCTTTCTTT.

J is TRBJ2-3 and V is TRBV14; 8 nucleotides align to TRBD1. V trimming: 4 bases; J trimming: 2 bases; junction bases outside the gene matches: 5. Germline V gene sequence: CDR1 SGHDN, CDR2 FVKESK. CDR3 length: 15 residues. The CDR3 DNA reads as TGTGCCAGCAGCCCCGGGACAGGATACACAGATACGCAGTATTTT. Its protein is CASSPGTGYTDTQYF.

The table lists this clone with a count of one. The V and J genes are TRBV9 and TRBJ2-3, with 10 positions matching TRBD2. Trimming removed 4 bases from V and 8 bases from J; junction bases left unmatched: 16. The CDR3 is 17 amino acids. Germline V gene lookup returns CDR1 SGDLS and CDR2 YYNGEE. The CDR3 DNA reads as TGTGCCAGCAGCCGGGGTCTAGCGGGGGCTGGGGAGGGTACGCAGTATTTT. Translating it yields CASSRGLAGAGEGTQYF.

The chain joins TRBV9 to TRBJ2-5, with a tentative D call TRBD1 (6 bases). Germline V CDR1 and CDR2: SGDLS, YYNGEE. This CDR3 is built from 13 residues. Trimming removed 5 bases at V and 5 bases at J, with 13 bases between. CDR3 DNA: TGTGCCAGCAGTACAGGGTTAAGGGAGACCCAGTACTTC. It specifies CASSTGLRETQYF.